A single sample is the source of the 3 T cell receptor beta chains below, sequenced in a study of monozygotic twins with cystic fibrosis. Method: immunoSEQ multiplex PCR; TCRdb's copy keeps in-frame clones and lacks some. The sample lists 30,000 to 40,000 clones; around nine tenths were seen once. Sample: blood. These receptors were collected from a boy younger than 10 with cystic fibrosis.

The CDR3 reads CASSLRRWGVNTEAFF. The CDR3 region has the DNA TGCGCCAGCAGCTTGCGGAGATGGGGGGTGAACACTGAAGCTTTCTTT. The rearrangement joins TRBV5-1 to TRBJ1-1; TRBD1 might be the D (5 bases). There are 16 residues in the CDR3. The germline CDR1 and CDR2 sequences are SGHRS and YFSETQ. V dropped 1 base and J dropped 0 bases, with 13 bases sitting between them.

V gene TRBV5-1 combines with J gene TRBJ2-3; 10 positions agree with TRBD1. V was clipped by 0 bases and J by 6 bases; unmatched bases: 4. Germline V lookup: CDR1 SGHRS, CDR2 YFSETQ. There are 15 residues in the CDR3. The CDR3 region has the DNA TGCGCCAGCAGCTTGGGACAGGGGGCAGCGGATACGCAGTATTTT. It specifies CASSLGQGAADTQYF.

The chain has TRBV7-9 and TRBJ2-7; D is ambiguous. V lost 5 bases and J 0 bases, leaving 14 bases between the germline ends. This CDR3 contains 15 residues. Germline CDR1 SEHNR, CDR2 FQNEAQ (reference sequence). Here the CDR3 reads CASSPRHTSSYEQYF. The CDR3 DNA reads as TGTGCCAGCAGCCCCCGTCATACCTCCTCCTACGAGCAGTACTTC.